The 5 T cell receptor beta chains presented below share a single source sample, sequenced in a study of CD8 T cells in Susac syndrome. Reverse transcription of about 0.5 to 1 ug RNA used random hexamers. Using its own MiXCR run on the immunoSEQ multiplex PCR reads, TCRdb lists one record per CDR3 protein. This repertoire shows some 150,000 distinct CDR3 sequences, about 93% found once; its top ten account for approximately 0.25%. The sequenced sample consisted of CD8+ T cells from PBMCs. These receptor sequences come from a human donor in good health.

The chain has TRBV7-9 and TRBJ1-1; 10 bases align to TRBD1. CDR1 SEHNR and CDR2 FQNEAQ come from the germline V gene (reference sequence). Trimming at V came to 4 bases and at J to 5 bases, leaving 4 bases not matched to a gene. This CDR3 is built from 14 residues. CDR3 sequence reads: CASSSRTGGTEAFF. The CDR3 bases are TGTGCCAGCAGCTCCAGGACAGGGGGAACTGAAGCTTTCTTT.

The chain is built from TRBV6-5 and TRBJ1-2; TRBD1 agrees at 11 bases. J lost 4 bases, V lost 6 bases, and 1 base had no gene match. The CDR3 runs to 13 residues. The germline CDR1 and CDR2 sequences are MNHEY and SVGAGI. The CDR3 nucleotides are TGTGCCAGCAGGGGGACAGGGGGCTATGGCTACACCTTC. Its protein is CASRGTGGYGYTF.

This chain connects TRBV20-1 to TRBJ2-7, with D perhaps TRBD2 (5 bases). This CDR3 contains 14 residues. Germline V gives CDR1 DFQATT, CDR2 SNEGSKA (reference sequence). V lost 0 bases and J 3 bases, leaving 12 bases between the germline ends. DNA for the CDR3: TGCAGTGCTAGAGATGCTCATCGGGGCTACGAGCAGTACTTC. Its translation: CSARDAHRGYEQYF.

The rearrangement links TRBV5-1 to TRBJ2-7, with D possibly TRBD2 on 7 matching bases. CDR3 length equals 17 residues. The ends were cut back, 2 bases at V and 3 bases at J, with 21 bases in the middle. CDR1 and CDR2 from the germline V gene are SGHRS and YFSETQ. This chain's CDR3 is CASSFEGGVWTVYEQYF. In DNA form, the CDR3 reads TGCGCCAGCAGCTTCGAAGGGGGGGTTTGGACCGTCTACGAGCAGTACTTC.

The chain is built from TRBV4-3 and TRBJ2-1, with D hard to call. Trimming took 3 bases from V and 13 from J, leaving 19 bases between them. Germline loops: CDR1 LGHNA, CDR2 YSLEER. There are 14 residues in the CDR3. CDR3 nucleotides: TGCGCCAGCAGCCACCGTGACAAGAACGGTCACCAGTTCTTC. It translates to CASSHRDKNGHQFF.